The 11 T cell receptor beta chains reported below all come from one sample, sequenced in a study of stem cell transplantation in POMP-related autoinflammatory disease. Profiling relied on immunoSEQ multiplex PCR, and the TCRdb table lists in-frame clones only, not all of them. The repertoire holds roughly 800 clones, with roughly 77% as singletons. The material sequenced was Tregs from PBMCs, taken after stem cell transplantation. These receptors were taken from a human patient with POMP-related autoinflammation and immune dysregulation (PRAID). Some T cells may possibly be graft donor cells.

This chain joins TRBV5-1 and TRBJ2-5; tentatively, D is TRBD2 (6 bases). Germline V gene data show CDR1 as SGHRS and CDR2 as YFSETQ. The CDR3 is 14 residues long. Trimming shortened V by 0 bases and J by 5 bases, and 11 bases separated the two germline ends. The CDR3 DNA reads as TGCGCCAGCAGCTTGGGGAGGGGAGGCGAGACCCAGTACTTC. This translates into CASSLGRGGETQYF.

The V call is TRBV10-2, the J call TRBJ1-5; D ambiguous. The V end lost 6 bases, the J end lost 2 bases, and 11 bases lay between the germline ends. Per germline, CDR1 WSHSY and CDR2 SAAADI. This CDR3 region has 14 residues. The CDR3 coding sequence is TGCGCCAGCAGCGGTGGTGCGGGCAATCAGCCCCAGCATTTT. This translates into CASSGGAGNQPQHF.

This clone appeared once. The V and J genes are TRBV7-3 and TRBJ2-2; D may be TRBD1 (5 bases). The CDR3 spans 15 residues. Trimming pared 1 base from V and 0 bases from J, leaving 6 bases between. Germline V gene data show CDR1 as SGHTA and CDR2 as FQGTGA. DNA for the CDR3: TGTGCCAGCAGCTTAATGACAGCGAACACCGGGGAGCTGTTTTTT. Translating it yields CASSLMTANTGELFF.

The rearrangement joins TRBV19 to TRBJ1-1; D is unclear. CDR3 size: 20 residues. From germline, CDR1 is LNHDA and CDR2 SQIVND (reference sequence). Between the trimmed V and J ends, which lost 3 bases and 1 base, there was a span of 27 bases. CDR3 DNA sequence: TGTGCCAGTAGTATTGATCTGAGGGTAGCGTTGTCTCGGTCGAACACTGAAGCTTTCTTT. Amino acids: CASSIDLRVALSRSNTEAFF.

The chain uses TRBV19 and TRBJ1-1; TRBD1 matches at 8 bases. The CDR3 length is 15 residues. Germline values: CDR1 LNHDA, CDR2 SQIVND (reference sequence). V lost 5 bases and J lost 0; bases outside the gene matches: 5. In nucleotides, the CDR3 is TGTGCCAGTAGTTGGGCAGGGGGCTTGAACACTGAAGCTTTCTTT. It codes for CASSWAGGLNTEAFF.

The chain combines TRBV11-2 with TRBJ1-2, with D tentatively TRBD1 (6 bases). The CDR3 consists of 15 residues. Trimming removed 6 bases from V and 3 bases from J, with 17 bases in between. Germline CDR1 and CDR2: SGHAT and FQNNGV. The chain's CDR3 is CASRPYQGPHYGYTF. The CDR3 DNA reads TGTGCCAGCAGACCGTACCAGGGGCCACACTATGGCTACACCTTC.

A single count supports this clone. The chain uses TRBV30 and TRBJ2-6, with TRBD1 as a possible D gene (5 bases). With 5 bases removed from V and 0 bases from J, the gap between germline ends came to 11 bases. CDR1 is GTSNPN, CDR2 SVGIG, per germline (reference sequence). This CDR3 comprises 15 residues. The CDR3 DNA is TGTGCCTGGGGCAGGGCTTTCTCTGGGGCCAACGTCCTGACTTTC. Its protein product is CAWGRAFSGANVLTF.

The chain couples TRBV19 to TRBJ2-3; D might be TRBD1 (6 bases). The CDR3 runs 13 residues. CDR1 is LNHDA and CDR2 is SQIVND in the germline V gene (reference sequence). V dropped 5 bases and J dropped 3 bases, with 9 bases sitting between them. Here the CDR3 reads CASSSQGTDTQYF. CDR3 sequence (DNA): TGTGCCAGTAGTTCACAGGGTACAGATACGCAGTATTTT.

V usage is TRBV6-6 and J usage is TRBJ1-5; D is unresolved. Germline lookup yields CDR1 MNHNY and CDR2 SVGAGI (reference sequence). The CDR3 has 13 amino acids. V was shortened by 6 bases and J by 4 bases, with 10 bases between the two germline ends. CDR3 DNA: TGTGCCAGCAGCCGAGACATAAATCAGCCCCAGCATTTT. Encoded protein: CASSRDINQPQHF.

The chain combines TRBV5-1 with TRBJ2-7; D may be TRBD1 (5 bases). Trimming left V 4 bases short and J 6 bases short, with 17 bases between. Germline V gene sequence: CDR1 SGHRS, CDR2 YFSETQ. The CDR3 loop spans 14 amino acids. The CDR3 sequence is CASSPDTVKVEQYF. CDR3 nucleotide sequence: TGCGCCAGCAGCCCGGACACCGTTAAGGTCGAGCAGTACTTC.

The V and J genes are TRBV29-1 and TRBJ2-3; tentative D call: TRBD2 (6 bases). Trimming cost V 4 bases and J 4 bases, with 9 bases left between them. This CDR3 region has 12 residues. CDR1 is SQVTM, CDR2 ANQGSEA, per germline. The CDR3 protein is CSVAGGADTQYF. CDR3 nucleotide sequence: TGCAGCGTTGCCGGGGGTGCAGATACGCAGTATTTT.